The text below deals with one TCR beta chain. This record comes from a study of CD8 T cells in Susac syndrome. This CDR3 is 16 amino acids long. V shed 2 bases, J shed 3 bases, and the junction held 7 bases outside the gene matches. Germline-derived CDR1 and CDR2 are SQVTM and ANQGSEA. Random hexamers were used to reverse transcribe an amount of 0.5 to 1 ug RNA. The method of amplification for TCR beta CDR3 was immunoSEQ multiplex PCR, covering 54 Vbeta and 13 Jbeta. Each CDR3 protein is one row after TCRdb ran MiXCR on the immunoSEQ multiplex PCR reads. The table includes about 210,000 distinct CDR3 sequences, about 95% detected once.

Input material: CD4+ T cells from PBMCs. The chain employs TRBV29-1 and TRBJ2-1; TRBD2 aligns across 10 bases. The clonotype comes from a human donor with multiple sclerosis. Written as DNA, the CDR3 is TGCAGCGTTGAAAGGACTAGCGGCCAATACTACAATGAGCAGTTCTTC. Protein sequence: CSVERTSGQYYNEQFF.